This T cell receptor (beta chain) was identified in a study of OX40 agonist ivuxolimab in advanced cancers. Study-level information: Patients were treated with intravenous ivuxolimab, dosed at 0.01 to 10 mg/kg and infused every 2 weeks.

The table came from immunoSEQ multiplex PCR; TCRdb's copy has only in-frame clones and leaves some out. The sample shows 20,000 to 25,000 clones, about nine tenths of them seen only once. CDR3 length: 13 residues. Germline values: CDR1 MNHEY, CDR2 SMNVEV (reference sequence). V lost 4 bases and J 5 bases, leaving 12 bases between the germline ends. This chain joins TRBV27 and TRBJ2-7, with D possibly matching TRBD1 (6 bases). The receptor's source is an adult with an advanced solid tumor such as melanoma, head and neck, liver or kidney cancer. Sample: CD4+ or CD8+ T cells sorted from blood, taken in a trial of the OX40 agonist ivuxolimab. CDR3 amino acids: CASSSTGLDEQYF. CDR3 in DNA: TGTGCCAGCAGTTCGACAGGTTTGGACGAGCAGTACTTC.